This TCR beta chain was sequenced in a study of control samples from healthy donors and cancer patients. Trimming took off 0 bases at V and 1 base at J, with 16 bases between the two ends. Looked up from germline, CDR1 is SGHRS and CDR2 is YFSETQ. This CDR3 comprises 17 residues. The sample holds one count of this clone. Some clones are missing from TCRdb's copy, which holds only in-frame ones; the method was immunoSEQ multiplex PCR. The sample has 100,000 to 150,000 clones, roughly 90% seen once. The sample comprised blood. This TCR was sampled from a woman in her forties or fifties in good health. The chain carries TRBV5-1 and TRBJ2-5; D unclear. The CDR3 here is CASSLAVAVSPQETQYF. CDR3 in DNA: TGCGCCAGCAGCTTGGCAGTCGCGGTGTCACCCCAAGAGACCCAGTACTTC. The variable domain in full, completed from reference TRBV5-1 and TRBJ2-5, reads KAGVTQTPRYLIKTRGQQVTLSCSPISGHRSVSWYQQTPGQGLQFLFEYFSETQRNKGNFPGRFSGRQFSNSRSEMNVSTLELGDSALYLCASSLAVAVSPQETQYFGPGTRLLVL.